Each of the 26 T cell receptor beta chains below was sequenced from the same sample in a study of cytomegalovirus exposure and HLA in healthy donors (dated by TCRdb to about 2017). The library was built by means of the immunoSEQ multiplex PCR assay. A mixture of 60 forward primers for TCR Vbeta segments and 13 reverse primers for TCR Jbeta segments was used in the multiplex PCR. In its TCRdb copy, this immuneACCESS table keeps in-frame sequences only and misses some clones. Where compared with another copy, unresolved V genes explain less than half of these, and the others have no known cause. This sample comprises roughly 150,000 clones, 82% of them detected only once. The ten largest account for around 2.5% of the sample. The sample was PBMCs. The receptors shown here come from a male donor in good health and CMV-seronegative.

The chain uses TRBV6-6 and TRBJ1-5; D gene uncertain. V was cut by 6 bases and J by 1 base, with 16 bases left in between. CDR3 size: 16 residues. Germline CDR1 reads MNHNY; CDR2 reads SVGAGI (reference sequence). CDR3 DNA: TGTGCCAGCAGAAACACGGGGTATGGGAGCAATCAGCCCCAGCATTTT. Translation gives CASRNTGYGSNQPQHF.

CDR3 nucleotides: TGTGCCAGCAGCCAAGACAGGGGGCTTGGGAATCAGCCCCAGCATTTT. Translation: CASSQDRGLGNQPQHF. The chain employs TRBV21-1 and TRBJ1-5; the table names TRBD1, a call not compared with the DNA. TRBV21-1 is a documented pseudogene. This CDR3 contains 16 residues.

The sample holds a few counts of this clone. This chain uses TRBV18 with TRBJ2-1, with 9 bases matching TRBD1. Trimming took 6 bases from V and 2 from J; bases not matched to a gene: 5. CDR3 length equals 15 residues. Germline-derived CDR1 and CDR2 are KGHSH and LQKENI. The CDR3 DNA is TGTGCCAGCTCGATTACAGGGGGCGCCTACAATGAGCAGTTCTTC. It specifies CASSITGGAYNEQFF.

The CDR3 region has the DNA TGTGCCAGCAGCGAGGGACTAAGCCGGAGGACCGGGGAGCTGTTTTTT. This translates into CASSEGLSRRTGELFF. The V and J genes are TRBV5-4 and TRBJ2-2; 7 bases fit TRBD2. V lost 4 bases and J lost 5; bases outside the gene matches: 11. The CDR3 totals 16 residues. Germline CDR1 is SGHNT and CDR2 is YYREEE (reference sequence).

The chain combines TRBV25-1 with TRBJ2-7, with TRBD1 matching over 7 bases. CDR3 size: 17 residues. CDR1 MGHDK and CDR2 SYGVNS come from the germline V gene. J was trimmed by 2 bases and V by 5 bases; bases with no gene match: 15. The CDR3 region has the DNA TGTGCCAGCAGTTCCGATCGGTGGGACAGAGAGACCTACGAGCAGTACTTC. Protein sequence: CASSSDRWDRETYEQYF.

In DNA, the CDR3 is TGTGCCAGCACCCTAAGGGGGGAGGGCCTAATGGGGGAGCTGTTTTTT. Translated: CASTLRGEGLMGELFF. The chain carries TRBV2 and TRBJ2-2; TRBD2 might be the D (7 bases). This CDR3 has 16 residues. The V and J ends lost 7 bases and 8 bases respectively, with 23 bases between them. Germline V gene data show CDR1 as SNHLY and CDR2 as FYNNEI. The full variable domain, its missing parts supplied by reference TRBV2 and TRBJ2-2, is EPEVTQTPSHQVTQMGQEVILRCVPISNHLYFYWYRQILGQKVEFLVSFYNNEISEKSEIFDDQFSVERPDGSNFTLKIRSTKLEDSAMYFCASTLRGEGLMGELFFGEGSRLTVL.

The chain carries TRBV7-3 and TRBJ2-7; 7 bases are a match to TRBD2. Per the germline V gene, CDR1 is SGHTA and CDR2 is FQGTGA. The CDR3 spans 14 residues. Trimming at V came to 5 bases and at J to 2 bases, leaving 6 bases not matched to a gene. The DNA for the CDR3 is TGTGCCAGCAGCCCTAGCGGAACCCCCTACGAGCAGTACTTC. Translating it yields CASSPSGTPYEQYF.

The CDR3 spells CATHFIENTGELFF. DNA of the CDR3: TGTGCCACCCACTTTATAGAGAACACCGGGGAGCTGTTTTTT. The gene calls are TRBV7-2 and TRBJ2-2; D call uncertain. The CDR3 has 14 residues. Germline V gene data show CDR1 as SGHTA and CDR2 as FQGNSA. With 10 bases removed from V and 1 base from J, the gap between germline ends came to 13 bases.

The chain combines TRBV7-8 with TRBJ1-2; no definite D call. Deletions cut 4 bases from V and 3 bases from J, with 12 bases between. Germline lookup yields CDR1 SGHVS and CDR2 FQNEAQ. The CDR3 consists of 14 residues. For the CDR3, the DNA is TGTGCCAGCAGCTCGAGGCAGTCTGACTATGGCTACACCTTC. It specifies CASSSRQSDYGYTF.

The chain joins TRBV10-3 to TRBJ1-5; TRBD1 matches 10 bases. Per the germline V gene, CDR1 is ENHRY and CDR2 is SYGVKD. V was clipped by 0 bases and J by 6 bases; unmatched bases: 8. The CDR3 loop spans 17 amino acids. CDR3 coding DNA: TGTGCCATCAGTGAGTCTGTTTTCGGGACAGGGGCTCAGCCCCAGCATTTT. Protein sequence: CAISESVFGTGAQPQHF.

The chain links TRBV6-6 to TRBJ1-3; no reliable D call. The CDR3 spans 11 residues. V gave up 8 bases and J gave up 10 bases, with 12 bases separating them. Per the germline V gene, CDR1 is MNHNY and CDR2 is SVGAGI (reference sequence). The CDR3: CASVLGGTIYF. DNA for the CDR3: TGTGCCAGCGTCCTTGGAGGGACCATATATTTT.

CDR3 coding DNA: TGCGCCAGCAGCTTAACAGGCAATGAGCAGTTCTTC. Amino acids: CASSLTGNEQFF. The chain joins TRBV5-1 to TRBJ2-1; D may be TRBD1 (5 bases). The germline gives CDR1 SGHRS, CDR2 YFSETQ. The CDR3 is 12 amino acids. V lost 2 bases and J 6 bases, leaving 6 bases between the germline ends.

The gene calls are TRBV5-8 and TRBJ1-2; the D is unclear. In germline, CDR1 is SGHTS, CDR2 YDEGEE. V lost 0 bases and J 7 bases, leaving 10 bases between the germline ends. CDR3 length: 13 residues. CDR3 sequence: CASSLAGYSGYTF. The CDR3 nucleotides read TGTGCCAGCAGCTTGGCCGGGTATTCTGGCTACACCTTC.

V usage is TRBV11-2 and J usage is TRBJ2-2, with D possibly matching TRBD2 (5 bases). The ends were cut back, 1 base at V and 0 bases at J, with 9 bases in the middle. This CDR3 has 16 amino acids. Germline loops: CDR1 SGHAT, CDR2 FQNNGV. The CDR3 spells CASSLVPGANTGELFF. In DNA form, the CDR3 reads TGTGCCAGCAGCTTAGTCCCCGGGGCGAACACCGGGGAGCTGTTTTTT.

The gene calls are TRBV9 and TRBJ2-7; no definite D call. The CDR3 has 11 residues. Deletions cut 7 bases from V and 2 bases from J, with 7 bases between. CDR1 is SGDLS and CDR2 is YYNGEE in the germline V gene. CDR3 nucleotide sequence: TGTGCCAGCGGCTCCGCCTACGAGCAGTACTTC. Protein: CASGSAYEQYF.

Here the CDR3 DNA reads TGTGCCAGCAGCCAGGGACTATACCAAGAGACCCAGTACTTC. This translates into CASSQGLYQETQYF. This sequence joins TRBV11-1 and TRBJ2-5, with TRBD2 matching 7 bases. From germline, CDR1 is SGHAT and CDR2 FQDESV (reference sequence). Losses at the gene ends were 5 bases for V and 0 bases for J; bases not matched to a gene: 3. The CDR3 is made up of 14 amino acids.

The chain combines TRBV19 with TRBJ2-3, with D perhaps TRBD1 (7 bases). With 5 bases removed from V and 9 bases from J, the gap between germline ends came to 15 bases. This CDR3 spans 13 amino acids. The germline V gene has CDR1 LNHDA and CDR2 SQIVND (reference sequence). The CDR3 reads CASSPPPGGTQYF. CDR3 in DNA: TGTGCCAGTAGTCCCCCGCCAGGGGGGACGCAGTATTTT.

The chain couples TRBV2 to TRBJ1-5; tentative D call: TRBD1 (5 bases). V was clipped by 4 bases and J by 8 bases, with 15 bases between them. The CDR3 covers 14 residues. Germline CDR1 is SNHLY and CDR2 is FYNNEI. CDR3 protein: CASSAQRGIEPQHF. As DNA, the CDR3 is TGTGCCAGCAGTGCCCAAAGGGGCATTGAGCCCCAGCATTTT.

The chain is built from TRBV10-3 and TRBJ2-3, with 9 bases fitting TRBD2. V was pared by 7 bases and J by 5 bases, with 25 bases of the junction left unmatched. This CDR3 has 20 amino acids. Per the germline V gene, CDR1 is ENHRY and CDR2 is SYGVKD. The CDR3 is CAITRGWVFSGSASVDTQYF. DNA of the CDR3: TGTGCCATCACGAGAGGTTGGGTCTTTAGCGGGAGCGCGTCGGTAGATACGCAGTATTTT.

The CDR3 region has the DNA TGCGCCAGCAGCCAAGGACGGGGCTACAATGAGCAGTTCTTC. Translating gives CASSQGRGYNEQFF. This chain connects TRBV4-3 to TRBJ2-1; possibly TRBD2 for D (5 bases). This CDR3 spans 14 amino acids. CDR1 is LGHNA and CDR2 is YSLEER in the germline V gene. V shed 1 base and J shed 3 bases, with 7 bases lying between them.

This chain joins TRBV9 and TRBJ2-7, with D possibly TRBD2 on 5 matching bases. The V gene lost 0 bases and the J gene lost 6 bases, with 10 bases spanning the gap. CDR3 length equals 13 residues. Germline CDR1 reads SGDLS; CDR2 reads YYNGEE. The CDR3 nucleotides are TGTGCCAGCAGCGTAGTGTCGGGAACCGAGCAGTACTTC. This encodes CASSVVSGTEQYF.

This chain connects TRBV30 to TRBJ1-5, with D unresolved. CDR3 size: 14 residues. Germline-derived CDR1 and CDR2 are GTSNPN and SVGIG (reference sequence). V lost 4 bases to trimming and J lost 2 bases, with 12 bases between them. As DNA, the CDR3 is TGTGCCTGGAATCGAGGAGAGGGCAATCAGCCCCAGCATTTT. This translates into CAWNRGEGNQPQHF.

This clone was seen ten or more times. CDR3 sequence reads: CSVVVEGAPGYGYTF. Written as DNA, the CDR3 is TGCAGCGTTGTTGTAGAGGGGGCGCCTGGCTATGGCTACACCTTC. The chain has TRBV29-1 and TRBJ1-2; 7 bases are shared with TRBD1. J gave up 4 bases and V 4 bases, and 12 bases lay outside the gene matches. The germline gives CDR1 SQVTM, CDR2 ANQGSEA. CDR3 length: 15 residues.

This chain joins TRBV28 and TRBJ2-3; D gene uncertain. The CDR3 has 16 amino acids. Trimming left V 5 bases short and J 2 bases short, with 17 bases between. The germline gives CDR1 MDHEN, CDR2 SYDVKM. Written as DNA, the CDR3 is TGTGCCAGCAGTCCCTACGCAGGTTCCCTCACAGATACGCAGTATTTT. It encodes CASSPYAGSLTDTQYF.

This clone has only one observation. The CDR3, as DNA: TGTGCCAGCAGAGGAGGGTACCAAGAGACCCAGTACTTC. This gives the protein CASRGGYQETQYF. V gene TRBV2 combines with J gene TRBJ2-5, with D possibly being TRBD2 (6 bases). The CDR3 is 13 amino acids. Trimming took off 6 bases at V and 0 bases at J, with 8 bases between the two ends. The germline V gene has CDR1 SNHLY and CDR2 FYNNEI.

This clone was found a few times. The chain links TRBV11-3 to TRBJ2-7; 7 bases fit TRBD1. Germline V gives CDR1 SGHNT, CDR2 YENEEA. This CDR3 has 13 residues. V shed 5 bases, J shed 0 bases, and the junction held 1 base outside the gene matches. The CDR3 region is CASSGDSSYEQYF. The CDR3 nucleotides read TGTGCCAGCAGCGGGGACAGCTCCTACGAGCAGTACTTC.